Below are 29 T cell receptor beta chains sequenced from a single sample in a study of blood T cell repertoires in COVID-19. Clones were sequenced by immunoSEQ multiplex PCR, and TCRdb holds only the in-frame ones, with some missing. The table has hundreds of thousands of clones, around 85% seen once. Input material: peripheral blood. These receptor sequences come from a man aged 40-49 years with acute or convalescent COVID-19.

V gene TRBV7-8 combines with J gene TRBJ2-7, with D tentatively TRBD1 (6 bases). Germline V gene lookup returns CDR1 SGHVS and CDR2 FQNEAQ. The CDR3 is 14 amino acids. V was shortened by 0 bases and J by 3 bases, with 9 bases between the two germline ends. The CDR3 region is CASSLALQGYEQYF. CDR3 DNA: TGTGCCAGCAGCTTAGCCCTACAGGGCTACGAGCAGTACTTC.

The chain recombines TRBV2 with TRBJ2-6, with 7 bases matching TRBD1. After removal of 6 bases from V and 1 base from J, the junction contained 3 bases not matched to a gene. Germline CDR1 is SNHLY and CDR2 is FYNNEI. The length of the CDR3 is 15 residues. The CDR3 coding sequence is TGTGCCAGCAGGGTACAGGGGTCTGGGGCCAACGTCCTGACTTTC. Translation gives CASRVQGSGANVLTF.

The V and J genes are TRBV6-5 and TRBJ1-2; 7 bases are a match to TRBD1. V lost 0 bases and J lost 10; bases outside the gene matches: 8. Per germline, CDR1 MNHEY and CDR2 SVGAGI. The CDR3 is 14 amino acids. The CDR3: CASSYSRGLVTYTF. CDR3 DNA sequence: TGTGCCAGCAGTTACTCGAGGGGGCTCGTCACCTACACCTTC.

The genes are TRBV19 and TRBJ2-1; D remains unclear. V shed 2 bases and J shed 4 bases, with 6 bases lying between them. CDR3 size: 13 residues. Germline-derived CDR1 and CDR2 are LNHDA and SQIVND (reference sequence). CDR3 in DNA: TGTGCCAGTAGTATAAGCAGGTACAATGAGCAGTTCTTC. Protein product: CASSISRYNEQFF. Full variable domain (missing parts from reference TRBV19 and TRBJ2-1): DGGITQSPKYLFRKEGQNVTLSCEQNLNHDAMYWYRQDPGQGLRLIYYSQIVNDFQKGDIAEGYSVSREKKESFPLTVTSAQKNPTAFYLCASSISRYNEQFFGPGTRLTVL.

This clone showed up just a few times. V is TRBV5-1 and J is TRBJ2-7, with D hard to call. The V end was cut by 4 bases, the J end by 3 bases, with 8 bases between. Germline V gene lookup returns CDR1 SGHRS and CDR2 YFSETQ. The CDR3 loop spans 12 amino acids. CDR3 region: CASSLELYEQYF. The CDR3 DNA is TGCGCCAGCAGCCTGGAACTCTACGAGCAGTACTTC. Using reference TRBV5-1 and TRBJ2-7 for the parts outside the CDR3, the full variable domain is KAGVTQTPRYLIKTRGQQVTLSCSPISGHRSVSWYQQTPGQGLQFLFEYFSETQRNKGNFPGRFSGRQFSNSRSEMNVSTLELGDSALYLCASSLELYEQYFGPGTRLTVT.

The chain uses TRBV29-1 and TRBJ1-1; D remains ambiguous. The germline V gene encodes CDR1 SQVTM and CDR2 ANQGSEA. The CDR3 totals 12 residues. V gave up 6 bases and J gave up 2 bases, with 10 bases separating them. DNA for the CDR3: TGCAGCGTCCTGGAGTCAAACACTGAAGCTTTCTTT. Encoded protein: CSVLESNTEAFF.

The chain joins TRBV19 to TRBJ1-5; 8 bases match TRBD1. The length of the CDR3 is 14 residues. J was trimmed by 5 bases and V by 7 bases; bases with no gene match: 7. Germline CDR1 and CDR2: LNHDA and SQIVND (reference sequence). The CDR3 is CASIPTGGHQPQHF. CDR3 bases: TGTGCCAGTATTCCAACAGGGGGTCATCAGCCCCAGCATTTT.

The chain employs TRBV28 and TRBJ2-2; TRBD1 might be the D (6 bases). V was pared by 3 bases and J by 4 bases, with 12 bases between. CDR3 length equals 15 residues. Per germline, CDR1 MDHEN and CDR2 SYDVKM. CDR3 coding DNA: TGTGCCAGCAGTTTTCGAGGGGGAATCACCGGGGAGCTGTTTTTT. It specifies CASSFRGGITGELFF.

This clone was recorded a few times. The chain combines TRBV29-1 with TRBJ1-1; the match to TRBD1 covers 10 bases. Germline V lookup: CDR1 SQVTM, CDR2 ANQGSEA. The CDR3 has 13 amino acids. V lost 8 bases and J lost 4; bases outside the gene matches: 7. This chain's CDR3 is CSTNGQGVTEAFF. The CDR3 DNA reads as TGCAGCACGAATGGACAGGGGGTCACTGAAGCTTTCTTT.

This clone was counted between two and nine times. The chain has TRBV14 and TRBJ1-2; TRBD1 might be the D (5 bases). CDR1 and CDR2 from the germline V gene are SGHDN and FVKESK. This CDR3 has 14 amino acids. V lost 5 bases and J 6 bases, leaving 16 bases between the germline ends. The chain's CDR3 is CASSSITGVHGYTF. The CDR3 DNA reads as TGTGCCAGCAGCTCAATCACGGGGGTTCATGGCTACACCTTC. Filled out from reference TRBV14 and TRBJ1-2, the complete variable domain reads EAGVTQFPSHSVIEKGQTVTLRCDPISGHDNLYWYRRVMGKEIKFLLHFVKESKQDESGMPNNRFLAERTGGTYSTLKVQPAELEDSGVYFCASSSITGVHGYTFGSGTRLTVV.

The V gene is TRBV27, the J gene TRBJ2-3, with D perhaps TRBD2 (6 bases). The germline gives CDR1 MNHEY, CDR2 SMNVEV (reference sequence). V lost 7 bases to trimming and J lost 6 bases, with 11 bases between them. The CDR3 sequence is 12 residues long. This CDR3 reads CASNARGDTQYF. The CDR3 coding sequence is TGTGCCAGCAACGCCCGGGGGGATACGCAGTATTTT.

The V and J genes are TRBV7-9 and TRBJ2-1; 7 bases are a match to TRBD2. The junction had 11 bases not matched to a gene; V was cut back by 5 bases and J by 4 bases. CDR3 length: 16 residues. Germline V gives CDR1 SEHNR, CDR2 FQNEAQ (reference sequence). CDR3 residues: CASSPSWAGEYNEQFF. The DNA of the CDR3 is TGTGCCAGCAGCCCTTCCTGGGCGGGAGAATACAATGAGCAGTTCTTC.

The chain has TRBV5-1 and TRBJ1-2; the match to TRBD1 covers 10 bases. Per germline, CDR1 SGHRS and CDR2 YFSETQ. CDR3 length: 18 amino acids. V lost 4 bases, J lost 4 bases, and 16 bases stayed unmatched. The CDR3 sequence is CASSPTGTGANTPYGYTF. The CDR3 nucleotides read TGCGCCAGCAGCCCGACCGGGACAGGGGCCAATACTCCCTATGGCTACACCTTC.

This clone was observed a handful of times. The chain recombines TRBV7-8 with TRBJ2-3, with D tentatively TRBD2 (7 bases). The CDR3 is made up of 17 amino acids. V dropped 5 bases and J dropped 0 bases, with 18 bases sitting between them. Germline V CDR1 and CDR2: SGHVS, FQNEAQ. The CDR3 loop reads CASSPRGGPRSTDTQYF. CDR3 nucleotide sequence: TGTGCCAGCAGCCCTAGGGGGGGACCCCGCAGCACAGATACGCAGTATTTT.

The J gene is TRBJ1-2, the V gene TRBV5-1; no clear D gene. The CDR3 runs to 13 residues. V lost 4 bases and J 8 bases, leaving 15 bases between the germline ends. Germline assignment: CDR1 SGHRS and CDR2 YFSETQ. The CDR3 bases are TGCGCCAGCAGCCGGGGAGGGTTAGAGGGCTACACCTTC. Encoded protein: CASSRGGLEGYTF. The full variable domain, in which reference TRBV5-1 and TRBJ1-2 provide the parts outside the CDR3, is KAGVTQTPRYLIKTRGQQVTLSCSPISGHRSVSWYQQTPGQGLQFLFEYFSETQRNKGNFPGRFSGRQFSNSRSEMNVSTLELGDSALYLCASSRGGLEGYTFGSGTRLTVV.

The rearrangement joins TRBV12-3 or TRBV12-4 to TRBJ1-1; weak D call: TRBD1 (6 bases). This CDR3 has 13 residues. Between the trimmed V and J ends, which lost 7 bases and 5 bases, there was a span of 14 bases. The CDR3 DNA reads as TGTGCCAGCAACTACGGGACACGTACTGAAGCTTTCTTT. Translated, it gives CASNYGTRTEAFF.

This sequence joins TRBV6-5 and TRBJ1-2; the match to TRBD1 covers 9 bases. The CDR3 contains 14 residues. The germline V gene encodes CDR1 MNHEY and CDR2 SVGAGI. V lost 2 bases, J lost 7 bases, and 5 bases stayed unmatched. The CDR3 reads CASSYAGQGAGYTF. The CDR3 nucleotides are TGTGCCAGCAGTTACGCGGGACAGGGTGCTGGCTACACCTTC.

The chain links TRBV2 to TRBJ1-5, with 7 nucleotides matching TRBD1. After removal of 6 bases from V and 6 bases from J, the junction contained 17 bases not matched to a gene. CDR1 and CDR2 from the germline V gene are SNHLY and FYNNEI. The CDR3 length is 17 residues. CDR3 region: CASREPSGTDFIQPQHF. DNA for the CDR3: TGTGCCAGCAGGGAGCCTTCCGGGACAGACTTTATTCAGCCCCAGCATTTT.

This clone was detected a few times. The rearrangement links TRBV5-1 to TRBJ2-1; 11 bases fit TRBD2. The germline V gene encodes CDR1 SGHRS and CDR2 YFSETQ. CDR3 length: 17 amino acids. V dropped 0 bases and J dropped 2; count of bases not matched to a gene: 4. This CDR3 is CASSLASGRFTYNEQFF. In nucleotides, the CDR3 is TGCGCCAGCAGCTTGGCTAGCGGGAGGTTTACCTACAATGAGCAGTTCTTC.

This clone was detected a few times. The gene calls are TRBV9 and TRBJ1-6, with D unclear. CDR3 length equals 16 residues. Trimming took off 3 bases at V and 1 base at J, with 11 bases between the two ends. The germline CDR1 and CDR2 sequences are SGDLS and YYNGEE. The CDR3 nucleotides are TGTGCCAGCAGCGAAAGAATACTTTCCTATAATTCACCCCTCCACTTT. Amino acids: CASSERILSYNSPLHF.

The table lists this clone with a few counts. The rearrangement uses TRBV19 and TRBJ1-1; maybe TRBD1 (6 bases). The CDR3 has 16 amino acids. The germline V gene encodes CDR1 LNHDA and CDR2 SQIVND (reference sequence). Trimming cost V 1 base and J 6 bases, with 18 bases left between them. CDR3 nucleotides: TGTGCCAGTAGTATAGCCCCCCAACAGGGCCGAGCTGAAGCTTTCTTT. Translated: CASSIAPQQGRAEAFF.

A remark on this clone: Distinct nucleotide sequences in the sample also encode this CDR3. This chain joins TRBV6-5 and TRBJ1-3; TRBD1 agrees at 7 bases. Per the germline V gene, CDR1 is MNHEY and CDR2 is SVGAGI. The CDR3 covers 14 residues. V shed 6 bases, J shed 0 bases, and the junction held 2 bases outside the gene matches. This chain's CDR3 is CASRTGRSGNTIYF. Here the CDR3 DNA reads TGTGCCAGCAGGACAGGGCGCTCTGGAAACACCATATATTTT.

V is TRBV18 and J is TRBJ1-2; TRBD1 matches 8 bases. Unmatched junction bases numbered 6, after V lost 8 bases and J lost 4 bases. CDR1 is KGHSH and CDR2 is LQKENI in the germline V gene. There are 13 residues in the CDR3. The CDR3 spells CASLVDRAYGYTF. CDR3 nucleotide sequence: TGTGCCAGCCTAGTGGACAGGGCCTATGGCTACACCTTC.

This chain uses TRBV28 with TRBJ2-2, with TRBD2 matching 12 bases. The CDR3 contains 16 residues. Germline assignment: CDR1 MDHEN and CDR2 SYDVKM. With 6 bases clipped from V and 4 bases from J, the junction kept 6 bases outside the gene matches. The chain's CDR3 is CASRLTSGRLTGELFF. The CDR3 coding sequence is TGTGCCAGCAGACTTACTAGCGGGAGGCTCACCGGGGAGCTGTTTTTT.

The chain links TRBV5-4 to TRBJ1-1; 8 nucleotides agree with TRBD1. The CDR3 sequence is 15 residues long. The V gene end was trimmed by 5 bases and the J gene end by 0 bases; junction bases not matched to a gene: 6. In germline, CDR1 is SGHNT, CDR2 YYREEE (reference sequence). The CDR3 here is CASSSTGAMNTEAFF. The CDR3 DNA follows: TGTGCCAGCAGTTCGACAGGGGCGATGAACACTGAAGCTTTCTTT.

The rearrangement links TRBV7-9 to TRBJ2-2; TRBD2 might be the D (6 bases). The CDR3 is made up of 17 amino acids. The ends were cut back, 5 bases at V and 2 bases at J, with 18 bases in the middle. Germline-derived CDR1 and CDR2 are SEHNR and FQNEAQ (reference sequence). The CDR3 loop reads CASSPVPGLQNTGELFF. As DNA, the CDR3 is TGTGCCAGCAGCCCGGTACCGGGACTCCAAAACACCGGGGAGCTGTTTTTT.

The chain couples TRBV7-8 to TRBJ2-2, with 8 positions matching TRBD2. The V and J ends lost 5 bases and 3 bases, in that order; junction bases with no gene match: 2. This CDR3 region has 14 residues. CDR1 and CDR2 from the germline V gene are SGHVS and FQNEAQ. The CDR3 loop is CASSPGLDTGELFF. The CDR3 nucleotides read TGTGCCAGCAGCCCGGGACTAGACACCGGGGAGCTGTTTTTT. The full variable domain, with the rest looked up from reference TRBV7-8 and TRBJ2-2, is GAGVSQSPRYKVAKRGQDVALRCDPISGHVSLFWYQQALGQGPEFLTYFQNEAQLDKSGLPSDRFFAERPEGSVSTLKIQRTQQEDSAVYLCASSPGLDTGELFFGEGSRLTVL.

This chain links TRBV13 with TRBJ2-1; no reliable D call. CDR1 and CDR2 from the germline V gene are PRHDT and FYEKMQ (reference sequence). V lost 2 bases and J 7 bases, leaving 9 bases between the germline ends. The CDR3 runs 13 residues. The chain's CDR3 is CASSLSPRNEQFF. In nucleotides, the CDR3 is TGTGCCAGCAGCTTAAGTCCGCGAAATGAGCAGTTCTTC. Together with reference TRBV13 and TRBJ2-1, the CDR3 gives the full variable domain: AAGVIQSPRHLIKEKRETATLKCYPIPRHDTVYWYQQGPGQDPQFLISFYEKMQSDKGSIPDRFSAQQFSDYHSELNMSSLELGDSALYFCASSLSPRNEQFFGPGTRLTVL.

The chain recombines TRBV27 with TRBJ1-6; 8 nucleotides line up with TRBD1. Germline-derived CDR1 and CDR2 are MNHEY and SMNVEV (reference sequence). This CDR3 has 15 residues. Trimming cost V 6 bases and J 9 bases; bases outside gene matches: 10. In DNA, the CDR3 is TGTGCCAGCAGAAGTGCAGGGGGCGGAGGTTCACCCCTCCACTTT. Its translation: CASRSAGGGGSPLHF.